Reported below is one T cell receptor beta chain. Its specificity is unknown. Per the original methods: ImmunoSEQ supplied junction-only sequences lacking quality scores, so filtering was different. TCRdb keeps only in-frame clones here, not all; method: immunoSEQ multiplex PCR. That table furnishes V, J and clone size, whereas the DNA furnished D and trimming. The data show 750,000 to 1,000,000 clones, with around 92% seen just once and about 24% held by the top ten. The record originates from a study of shared clonotypes between healthy human individuals. Study results and caveats: Represented diversity, genetic and exposure-history alike, was limited by few donors. Read depth was anticipated to influence clonotype sharing among donors.

CD45RO negativity and positive selection for CCR7 defined naive CD8 cells, a population that excluded terminally differentiated effector memory CD45RA+ cells. Donors comprised healthy HIV-negative adults lacking recent acute infections or vaccinations. Trimming shortened V by 3 bases and J by 5 bases, and 16 bases separated the two germline ends. The CDR3 extends over 15 amino acids. The germline V gene encodes CDR1 LNHDA and CDR2 SQIVND (reference sequence). This TCR was recovered from a man aged 25 to 40 in good health. The V and J genes are TRBV19 and TRBJ1-2, with D tentatively TRBD1 (6 bases). Sample: naive CD8+ T cells sorted from blood. DNA of the CDR3: TGTGCCAGTAGTATCCTAGGGGGAAAACAGTATGGCTACACCTTC. This translates into CASSILGGKQYGYTF.